Sequencing of this TCR beta chain was carried out in a study of blood T cell repertoires in COVID-19. Study as a whole: Samples of COVID-19 (acute and convalescent) were obtained from the United States, Italy and Spain. In each case, the material was cDNA or gDNA derived from T cells, B-cell-depleted T cells, or PBMCs.

This CDR3 region has 14 residues. J was trimmed by 5 bases and V by 4 bases; bases with no gene match: 7. CDR1 LGHNA and CDR2 YNFKEQ come from the germline V gene. In the original workflow: Amplification of reference gene primers was used by the study to estimate nucleated cell counts. Generated by immunoSEQ multiplex PCR, the TCRdb table keeps only in-frame clones and is missing some. V and J calls and clone size are as listed in that table; D and trimming were resolved from the DNA. The table has about 260,000 clones, about nine tenths seen once. V usage is TRBV4-2 and J usage is TRBJ1-2; 7 nucleotides align to TRBD1. The sequence came from a woman between 35 and 50 years old who had recovered from COVID-19. The sequencing sample was made of peripheral blood. The CDR3: CASSRLTGEYGYTF. For the CDR3, the DNA is TGTGCCAGCAGCCGATTAACAGGGGAATATGGCTACACCTTC.